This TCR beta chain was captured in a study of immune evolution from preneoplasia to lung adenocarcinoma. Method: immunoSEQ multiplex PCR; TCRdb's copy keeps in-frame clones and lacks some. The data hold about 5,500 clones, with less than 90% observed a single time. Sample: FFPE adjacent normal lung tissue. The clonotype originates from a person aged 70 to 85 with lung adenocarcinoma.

The CDR3 reads CASSLEGQLYGEQFF. The DNA of the CDR3 is TGCGCCAGCAGCTTAGAGGGACAACTCTACGGTGAGCAGTTCTTC. This rearrangement joins TRBV5-1 to TRBJ2-1; perhaps TRBD1 as D (6 bases). The CDR3 totals 15 residues. Germline assignment: CDR1 SGHRS and CDR2 YFSETQ. Trimming stripped 2 bases from V and 9 bases from J, with 18 bases between.